The clone carrying this T cell receptor (beta chain) was detected many times. Its antigen is still unknown. Time point in this sample: pre-sensitization, week 0. Indicated treatment: therapeutic diphenylcyclopropenone sensitization with weekly scalp DPC. The authors' total RNA extraction used unfractionated whole blood. This sample was taken from a study of human T cells and chemical hapten exposure. Study as a whole: Skin of the upper inner arm, roughly 2 cm by roughly 2 cm, received 2% DPC for sensitization.

MiXCR, applied by TCRdb to the RACE reads, yields one record per CDR3 protein. The sample yields 60,000 to 80,000 distinct CDR3 sequences, about 7% seen once. General study points: Sensitizing with DPC caused no change in TCRs above 1 in 1000 frequency.

CDR1 is LGHNA and CDR2 is YNFKEQ in the germline V gene. V lost 1 base and J lost 0, with 9 bases in between. The CDR3 is 15 residues long. The receptor was derived from a woman aged 25 to 39 with alopecia areata. Some clones in this sample may be carry-over from other donors' samples. The chain recombines TRBV4-2 with TRBJ2-5; no reliable D call. The specimen comprised whole blood, sampled in connection with sensitization to the hapten diphenylcyclopropenone (DPC). The CDR3 protein is CASSQVATYQETQYF. As DNA, the CDR3 is TGTGCCAGCAGCCAAGTTGCAACATACCAAGAGACCCAGTACTTC.